The 2 T cell receptor beta chains below were found in one sample sequenced in a study of T cells in localized non-small cell lung cancer. Repertoires were generated with immunoSEQ multiplex PCR, while TCRdb's copy carries only in-frame clones and drops some. The repertoire holds about 35,000 clones, with 91% as singletons. This specimen consisted of peripheral blood mononuclear cells, obtained before any cancer treatment. These receptors were collected from a female donor over 55 with stage II lung adenocarcinoma.

The rearrangement links TRBV11-2 to TRBJ2-5; 9 bases are shared with TRBD2. V was clipped by 5 bases and J by 2 bases; unmatched bases: 9. The CDR3 consists of 16 residues. From germline, CDR1 is SGHAT and CDR2 FQNNGV. CDR3 bases: TGTGCCAGCAGCCTGGGGGCGAGCGGGGGGCAAGAGACCCAGTACTTC. Protein sequence: CASSLGASGGQETQYF.

This chain connects TRBV23-1 to TRBJ2-7; 7 positions agree with TRBD1. TRBV23-1 is assigned to the ORF class and has an uncertain function. V trimming: 4 bases; J trimming: 3 bases; junction bases outside the gene matches: 9. This CDR3 has 15 residues. The CDR3 loop reads CASSRRGTDYYEQYF. For the CDR3, the DNA is TGCGCCAGCAGTCGGAGAGGGACAGACTACTACGAGCAGTACTTC.